The 12 T cell receptor beta chains reported below all come from one sample, sequenced in a study of cytomegalovirus exposure and HLA in healthy donors. 60 Vbeta and 13 Jbeta primers were used in PCR. Assay: immunoSEQ multiplex PCR; the TCRdb copy retains only in-frame clones and omits some. This table has around 170,000 clones, 82% appearing once. Sequencing was carried out using PBMCs. These TCRs come from a woman aged 18-35 years in good health and CMV-seronegative.

The chain couples TRBV9 to TRBJ2-5; D perhaps matches TRBD1 (5 bases). V was trimmed by 0 bases and J by 5 bases, leaving 17 bases between them. The CDR3 is 16 residues long. The germline CDR1 and CDR2 sequences are SGDLS and YYNGEE. CDR3 sequence: CASSVDDGAGWETQYF. The CDR3 region has the DNA TGTGCCAGCAGCGTAGACGATGGGGCAGGTTGGGAGACCCAGTACTTC.

The rearrangement uses TRBV5-1 and TRBJ1-1, with TRBD1 identical over 10 bases. Germline CDR1 and CDR2: SGHRS and YFSETQ. J was trimmed by 3 bases and V by 3 bases; bases with no gene match: 5. The CDR3 is made up of 15 amino acids. This chain's CDR3 is CASSSRDRGHTEAFF. The CDR3 DNA reads as TGCGCCAGCAGCTCCCGGGACAGGGGTCACACTGAAGCTTTCTTT.

The chain joins TRBV5-4 to TRBJ2-2; D perhaps matches TRBD1 (5 bases). The V gene lost 0 bases and the J gene lost 4 bases, with 10 bases spanning the gap. Per the germline V gene, CDR1 is SGHNT and CDR2 is YYREEE (reference sequence). The CDR3 sequence is 15 residues long. CDR3 sequence: CASSLGTILTGELFF. The CDR3 nucleotides are TGTGCCAGCAGCTTGGGGACAATCCTCACCGGGGAGCTGTTTTTT. Full variable domain (remainder filled in from reference TRBV5-4 and TRBJ2-2): ETGVTQSPTHLIKTRGQQVTLRCSSQSGHNTVSWYQQALGQGPQFIFQYYREEENGRGNFPPRFSGLQFPNYSSELNVNALELDDSALYLCASSLGTILTGELFFGEGSRLTVL.

The CDR3 DNA reads as TGTGCCAGCAGTTCATACCCCAGGGTACACCAGTATTTT. This sequence encodes CASSSYPRVHQYF. The rearrangement uses TRBV28 and TRBJ2-3, with D possibly TRBD1 on 5 matching bases. The CDR3 totals 13 residues. V lost 4 bases, J lost 12 bases, and 17 bases lay in between. The germline gives CDR1 MDHEN, CDR2 SYDVKM.

This chain joins TRBV5-8 and TRBJ1-1; D remains ambiguous. This CDR3 region has 15 residues. Germline CDR1 is SGHTS and CDR2 is YDEGEE. V shed 3 bases and J shed 0 bases, with 12 bases lying between them. The CDR3 is CASSWRPVMNTEAFF. DNA of the CDR3: TGTGCCAGCAGCTGGAGACCTGTCATGAACACTGAAGCTTTCTTT. Based on the CDR3 plus reference TRBV5-8 and TRBJ1-1, the full variable domain is EAGVTQSPTHLIKTRGQQATLRCSPISGHTSVYWYQQALGLGLQFLLWYDEGEERNRGNFPPRFSGRQFPNYSSELNVNALELEDSALYLCASSWRPVMNTEAFFGQGTRLTVV.

CDR3 region: CASSQGLAGGYEQYF. The CDR3 DNA follows: TGCGCCAGCAGCCAAGGGCTAGCGGGGGGTTACGAGCAGTACTTC. The chain recombines TRBV4-1 with TRBJ2-7; 11 bases fit TRBD2. CDR1 is MGHRA, CDR2 YSYEKL, per germline. This CDR3 region has 15 residues. With 1 base clipped from V and 4 bases from J, the junction kept 3 bases outside the gene matches.

This chain uses TRBV2 with TRBJ2-2; D may be TRBD1 (6 bases). This CDR3 comprises 15 residues. Deletions cut 6 bases from V and 0 bases from J, with 11 bases between. Germline V gene data show CDR1 as SNHLY and CDR2 as FYNNEI. As DNA, the CDR3 is TGTGCCAGCAGAGGTGGGGGCCCGAACACCGGGGAGCTGTTTTTT. Residues: CASRGGGPNTGELFF.

The CDR3 DNA follows: TGTGCCAGCAGTGAGTTTGACAAGAACATTCAGTACTTC. It yields the protein CASSEFDKNIQYF. The chain carries TRBV2 and TRBJ2-4; the D is unclear. Germline V lookup: CDR1 SNHLY, CDR2 FYNNEI. The ends were cut back, 3 bases at V and 7 bases at J, with 10 bases in the middle. This CDR3 region has 13 residues.

The CDR3 loop reads CASSVGRGGQETQYF. CDR3 in DNA: TGTGCCAGCAGCGTAGGTAGGGGGGGTCAAGAGACCCAGTACTTC. This chain links TRBV9 with TRBJ2-5; TRBD2 is a possible D gene (7 bases). This CDR3 region has 15 residues. The germline CDR1 and CDR2 sequences are SGDLS and YYNGEE. Trimming removed 0 bases from V and 2 bases from J, with 11 bases in between.

The rearrangement uses TRBV27 and TRBJ2-5, with 7 bases aligning to TRBD2. This CDR3 comprises 16 residues. Trimming cost V 7 bases and J 5 bases; bases outside gene matches: 16. Germline-derived CDR1 and CDR2 are MNHEY and SMNVEV (reference sequence). The CDR3 sequence is CASKEGLAVVLETQYF. The CDR3 DNA reads as TGTGCCAGCAAAGAGGGGCTAGCGGTAGTTTTGGAGACCCAGTACTTC.

V gene TRBV28 combines with J gene TRBJ2-5; D might be TRBD1 (5 bases). V was cut by 4 bases and J by 2 bases, with 14 bases left in between. CDR1 and CDR2 from the germline V gene are MDHEN and SYDVKM. The CDR3 has 15 residues. The CDR3 sequence is CASSSQGTVQETQYF. In DNA form, the CDR3 reads TGTGCCAGCAGTTCCCAGGGAACCGTGCAAGAGACCCAGTACTTC.

The chain joins TRBV5-8 to TRBJ2-3; unclear D gene. This CDR3 region has 14 residues. The V end was cut by 4 bases, the J end by 0 bases, with 9 bases between. Germline V gene sequence: CDR1 SGHTS, CDR2 YDEGEE. The CDR3: CASSPPRSTDTQYF. CDR3 nucleotide sequence: TGTGCCAGCAGCCCGCCGAGGAGCACAGATACGCAGTATTTT. Combining the CDR3 with reference TRBV5-8 and TRBJ2-3 gives the whole variable domain EAGVTQSPTHLIKTRGQQATLRCSPISGHTSVYWYQQALGLGLQFLLWYDEGEERNRGNFPPRFSGRQFPNYSSELNVNALELEDSALYLCASSPPRSTDTQYFGPGTRLTVL.